One and the same sample provided the 14 T cell receptor beta chains below, sequenced in a study of CD8+ T cells in alopecia areata. Reverse transcription of extracted RNA yielded cDNA, which provided the sequencing template. Profiling relied on immunoSEQ multiplex PCR, and the TCRdb table lists in-frame clones only, not all of them. The data show about 120,000 clones, with more than 30% seen just once and over 3% held by the top ten. The sample consisted of CD4+ T cells sorted from blood. The source of these receptors is a human donor with alopecia areata.

This clone was seen only a few times. This chain connects TRBV28 to TRBJ1-4; D ambiguous. The germline V gene encodes CDR1 MDHEN and CDR2 SYDVKM. The CDR3 is 12 residues long. The V end lost 5 bases, the J end lost 11 bases, and 12 bases lay between the germline ends. The CDR3 spells CASSLPMSKLFF. CDR3 DNA sequence: TGTGCCAGCAGTCTACCGATGAGCAAACTGTTTTTT.

This clone has a handful of counts. This rearrangement joins TRBV7-9 to TRBJ1-2, with unresolved D. The CDR3 consists of 13 residues. Germline V gene data show CDR1 as SEHNR and CDR2 as FQNEAQ (reference sequence). Trimming left V 6 bases short and J 2 bases short, with 10 bases between. CDR3 protein: CASSLQTNYGYTF. DNA for the CDR3: TGTGCCAGCAGTCTACAGACCAACTATGGCTACACCTTC.

The V call is TRBV27, the J call TRBJ2-7, with D unresolved. The CDR3 length is 11 residues. Germline V gives CDR1 MNHEY, CDR2 SMNVEV (reference sequence). Deletions cut 6 bases from V and 5 bases from J, with 8 bases between. The CDR3 is CASRVMDEQYF. CDR3 bases: TGTGCCAGCAGAGTCATGGACGAGCAGTACTTC.

The chain carries TRBV5-5 and TRBJ2-1; D might be TRBD1 (6 bases). The CDR3 runs 15 residues. Looked up from germline, CDR1 is SGHKS and CDR2 is YYEKEE (reference sequence). V lost 0 bases and J 8 bases, leaving 15 bases between the germline ends. DNA for the CDR3: TGTGCCAGCAGCTTGGGGCAGGGGTATATCGATGAGCAGTTCTTC. Its translation: CASSLGQGYIDEQFF.

The chain has TRBV7-8 and TRBJ1-5; maybe TRBD1 (5 bases). From germline, CDR1 is SGHVS and CDR2 FQNEAQ. This CDR3 spans 15 amino acids. V lost 5 bases to trimming and J lost 6 bases, with 17 bases between them. The CDR3 is CASSPRRVGVQPQHF. Written as DNA, the CDR3 is TGTGCCAGCAGCCCCCGGCGAGTGGGGGTTCAGCCCCAGCATTTT.

The chain recombines TRBV5-1 with TRBJ2-7; D remains unclear. Germline V gene data show CDR1 as SGHRS and CDR2 as YFSETQ. The CDR3 covers 13 residues. Trimming removed 4 bases at V and 2 bases at J, with 10 bases between. The CDR3 bases are TGCGCCAGCAGCCAGCCCGACCCCTACGAGCAGTACTTC. Translated, it gives CASSQPDPYEQYF.

The rearrangement uses TRBV29-1 and TRBJ1-1; D remains unclear. From germline, CDR1 is SQVTM and CDR2 ANQGSEA. Trimming removed 1 base from V and 4 bases from J, with 10 bases in between. The CDR3 runs to 13 residues. In DNA, the CDR3 is TGCAGCGTTGAAGGGCTGCGCCGCACTGAAGCTTTCTTT. This gives the protein CSVEGLRRTEAFF.

About this clone: This same CDR3 is encoded by further DNA sequences in the sample. The chain couples TRBV7-9 to TRBJ2-5; the D gene is possibly TRBD2 (5 bases). Germline V gene lookup returns CDR1 SEHNR and CDR2 FQNEAQ (reference sequence). The CDR3 is 13 amino acids. Trimming removed 0 bases at V and 4 bases at J, with 6 bases between. The CDR3 is CASSLAGVETQYF. For the CDR3, the DNA is TGTGCCAGCAGCTTAGCCGGGGTAGAGACCCAGTACTTC.

This clone was observed a handful of times. The gene calls are TRBV2 and TRBJ1-2; D ambiguous. Per the germline V gene, CDR1 is SNHLY and CDR2 is FYNNEI. Trimming removed 7 bases from V and 4 bases from J, with 7 bases in between. The CDR3 runs to 11 residues. The CDR3: CASKVPYGYTF. The CDR3 coding sequence is TGTGCCAGCAAGGTCCCCTATGGCTACACCTTC.

In its sample, this clone was seen a few times. J is TRBJ2-3 and V is TRBV29-1; 11 bases agree with TRBD2. Trimming took 6 bases from V and 3 from J; bases not matched to a gene: 14. The CDR3 has 17 amino acids. From germline, CDR1 is SQVTM and CDR2 ANQGSEA. CDR3 in DNA: TGCAGCGTGCCAGGGACTAGCGGAAACTCCGGGACAGATACGCAGTATTTT. Translated: CSVPGTSGNSGTDTQYF.

This sequence joins TRBV2 and TRBJ1-6; D is undetermined. Trimming cost V 3 bases and J 6 bases, with 9 bases left between them. The germline CDR1 and CDR2 sequences are SNHLY and FYNNEI. The CDR3 is 14 residues long. The CDR3 loop is CASSDRGSNSPLHF. The CDR3 region has the DNA TGTGCCAGCAGTGATCGCGGCTCTAATTCACCCCTCCACTTT.

The genes are TRBV19 and TRBJ1-2; TRBD1 is a possible D gene (5 bases). Germline lookup yields CDR1 LNHDA and CDR2 SQIVND (reference sequence). The length of the CDR3 is 14 residues. V was shortened by 6 bases and J by 1 base, with 12 bases between the two germline ends. The CDR3 nucleotides read TGTGCCAGTAGGAGACAGACTCGTAACTATGGCTACACCTTC. It encodes CASRRQTRNYGYTF.

The chain links TRBV29-1 to TRBJ1-1; D unclear. CDR1 is SQVTM and CDR2 is ANQGSEA in the germline V gene. This CDR3 comprises 13 residues. V dropped 4 bases and J dropped 6 bases, with 15 bases sitting between them. CDR3 bases: TGCAGCGTTGGAAGATATGGCCATGCTGAAGCTTTCTTT. This gives the protein CSVGRYGHAEAFF.

The chain couples TRBV7-2 to TRBJ1-2, with no clear D. The germline CDR1 and CDR2 sequences are SGHTA and FQGNSA. V lost 4 bases and J 5 bases, leaving 5 bases between the germline ends. This CDR3 is built from 11 residues. CDR3 in DNA: TGTGCCAGCAGCTCCGAATATGGCTACACCTTC. Translated, it gives CASSSEYGYTF.